What follows are 28 T cell receptor beta chains derived from one specimen sequenced in a study of cytomegalovirus exposure and HLA in healthy donors. Amplification used 60 Vbeta primers and 13 Jbeta primers. Method: immunoSEQ multiplex PCR; TCRdb's copy keeps in-frame clones and lacks some. Of approximately 160,000 clones listed, about three quarters were seen once; the top ten hold about 2.6%. Sequenced sample: PBMCs. Source of these receptors: a woman in her 40s in good health and CMV-seropositive.

This clone was recorded a few times. The V and J genes are TRBV6-6 and TRBJ2-7; the match to TRBD1 covers 8 bases. CDR1 and CDR2 from the germline V gene are MNHNY and SVGAGI (reference sequence). This CDR3 contains 14 residues. V lost 6 bases and J lost 1; bases outside the gene matches: 5. CDR3 amino acids: CASRNGQGSYEQYF. In nucleotides, the CDR3 is TGTGCCAGCAGGAACGGACAGGGATCCTACGAGCAGTACTTC.

This chain joins TRBV6-5 and TRBJ2-7, with 9 bases lining up with TRBD1. This CDR3 region has 15 residues. In germline, CDR1 is MNHEY, CDR2 SVGAGI. V lost 0 bases and J lost 3; bases outside the gene matches: 3. CDR3 DNA: TGTGCCAGCAGTTACTCTCGGACAGGGGTCTACGAGCAGTACTTC. Amino acids: CASSYSRTGVYEQYF.

The chain employs TRBV2 and TRBJ1-4; 7 nucleotides agree with TRBD1. V trimming: 1 base; J trimming: 6 bases; junction bases outside the gene matches: 5. Germline V CDR1 and CDR2: SNHLY, FYNNEI. CDR3 length: 15 residues. CDR3 sequence reads: CASSEGGQAYEKLFF. DNA of the CDR3: TGTGCCAGCAGTGAAGGAGGACAGGCTTATGAAAAACTGTTTTTT.

This clone was found once. The rearrangement links TRBV27 to TRBJ2-5, with TRBD2 matching over 11 bases. The CDR3 runs 13 residues. Unmatched junction bases numbered 0, after V lost 5 bases and J lost 4 bases. Germline loops: CDR1 MNHEY, CDR2 SMNVEV (reference sequence). CDR3 region: CASSLAGGETQYF. The CDR3 DNA reads TGTGCCAGCAGTCTAGCGGGGGGAGAGACCCAGTACTTC.

The rearrangement links TRBV11-3 to TRBJ2-7; a possible D gene is TRBD2 (7 bases). Between the trimmed V and J ends, which lost 5 bases and 3 bases, there was a span of 23 bases. Germline assignment: CDR1 SGHNT and CDR2 YENEEA. The CDR3 loop spans 17 amino acids. The CDR3, as DNA: TGTGCCAGCAGCGTTAGGGGGGGAGACAGGAGTGACTACGAGCAGTACTTC. Amino acids: CASSVRGGDRSDYEQYF.

The chain has TRBV21-1 and TRBJ2-7; the D call in the table, TRBD1, was not verified against the DNA. TRBV21-1 is described as a pseudogene. The CDR3 length is 16 residues. This CDR3 reads CASSKGSGTGSHEQYF. The CDR3 DNA reads TGTGCCAGCAGCAAAGGGAGCGGGACAGGGTCCCACGAGCAGTACTTC.

On this clone itself: Sequence at one end of the junction differs from germline and may be a read error. The chain uses TRBV2 and TRBJ2-3, with 9 positions matching TRBD1. Germline loops: CDR1 SNHLY, CDR2 FYNNEI. The CDR3 has 14 amino acids. The CDR3 sequence is CASNEQGASDTQYF. CDR3 bases: TGTGCCAGCAATGAACAGGGGGCGTCAGATACGCAGTATTTT.

This chain joins TRBV4-3 and TRBJ1-6; no firm D call. Germline CDR1 is LGHNA and CDR2 is YSLEER. Trimming shortened V by 0 bases and J by 8 bases, and 8 bases separated the two germline ends. The CDR3 is made up of 14 amino acids. The CDR3 is CASSQDSRDSPLHF. The CDR3 DNA follows: TGCGCCAGCAGCCAAGATAGTCGGGATTCACCCCTCCACTTT.

The genes are TRBV30 and TRBJ2-1; TRBD2 matches at 13 bases. This CDR3 region has 13 residues. Germline values: CDR1 GTSNPN, CDR2 SVGIG (reference sequence). CDR3 DNA: TGTGCTCGGACTAGCGGGAGTTACAATGAGCAGTTCTTC. This codes for CARTSGSYNEQFF.

This chain connects TRBV21-1 to TRBJ1-2. TRBV21-1 is described as a pseudogene. This CDR3 comprises 14 residues. The CDR3 is CASSLDRANYGYTF. The CDR3 DNA follows: TGTGCCAGCAGCCTTGACCGGGCTAACTATGGCTACACCTTC.

J is TRBJ1-2 and V is TRBV19, with a weak D call TRBD1 (6 bases). Trimming shortened V by 5 bases and J by 9 bases, and 13 bases separated the two germline ends. CDR3 length: 12 residues. From germline, CDR1 is LNHDA and CDR2 SQIVND (reference sequence). CDR3 sequence (DNA): TGTGCCAGTAGTGCCGACAGGACCCGCTACACCTTC. This encodes CASSADRTRYTF.

The genes are TRBV19 and TRBJ1-1, with a tentative D call TRBD1 (5 bases). This CDR3 is 16 amino acids long. V was shortened by 8 bases and J by 4 bases, with 23 bases between the two germline ends. The germline gives CDR1 LNHDA, CDR2 SQIVND (reference sequence). The DNA of the CDR3 is TGTGCCAGTCGATGGTCGGGGGGTCAAGTGGGCACTGAAGCTTTCTTT. This gives the protein CASRWSGGQVGTEAFF.

V usage is TRBV14 and J usage is TRBJ2-5, with 7 bases aligning to TRBD2. CDR3 length: 16 amino acids. In germline, CDR1 is SGHDN, CDR2 FVKESK. Trimming took 0 bases from V and 4 from J; bases not matched to a gene: 8. The CDR3 nucleotides read TGTGCCAGCAGCCAAGATCGTCCGGGAGGCGGAGAGACCCAGTACTTC. It specifies CASSQDRPGGGETQYF.

The gene calls are TRBV9 and TRBJ1-6, with D perhaps TRBD1 (6 bases). Germline CDR1 is SGDLS and CDR2 is YYNGEE. V was trimmed by 1 base and J by 7 bases, leaving 9 bases between them. The CDR3 has 14 residues. CDR3 coding DNA: TGTGCCAGCAGCGTAACAGGACAGAATTCACCCCTCCACTTT. It encodes CASSVTGQNSPLHF.

The chain employs TRBV27 and TRBJ2-3, with D perhaps TRBD1 (7 bases). Trimming pared 2 bases from V and 5 bases from J, leaving 14 bases between. Germline CDR1 reads MNHEY; CDR2 reads SMNVEV (reference sequence). The CDR3 is 15 residues long. CDR3 sequence (DNA): TGTGCCAGCAGTTTAGGCAGGGGGGTCAGAGATACGCAGTATTTT. This encodes CASSLGRGVRDTQYF.

The gene calls are TRBV7-9 and TRBJ2-3; 7 positions match TRBD2. Per the germline V gene, CDR1 is SEHNR and CDR2 is FQNEAQ (reference sequence). The trim removed 2 bases at V and 0 bases at J, leaving 11 bases unmatched. The CDR3 runs 18 residues. CDR3 residues: CASSLSSGAGTSTDTQYF. Here the CDR3 DNA reads TGTGCCAGCAGCTTATCTAGCGGAGCCGGAACTAGCACAGATACGCAGTATTTT.

V and J are TRBV5-1 and TRBJ1-1, with 8 bases lining up with TRBD1. The CDR3 spans 17 residues. The trim removed 0 bases at V and 1 base at J, leaving 8 bases unmatched. In germline, CDR1 is SGHRS, CDR2 YFSETQ. CDR3 protein: CASSLVPAGGKNTEAFF. The CDR3 DNA follows: TGCGCCAGCAGCTTGGTTCCGGCAGGGGGCAAGAACACTGAAGCTTTCTTT.

V gene TRBV4-3 combines with J gene TRBJ1-2; TRBD1 matches at 10 bases. CDR1 is LGHNA, CDR2 YSLEER, per germline. This CDR3 has 16 residues. V shed 4 bases and J 6 bases; nucleotides not matched to a gene: 11. The CDR3 bases are TGCGCCAGCAGCCCTTTCCTGTGGACAGGGGGACATGGCTACACCTTC. Protein sequence: CASSPFLWTGGHGYTF.

This chain connects TRBV25-1 to TRBJ1-1, with 9 nucleotides matching TRBD1. J lost 10 bases, V lost 6 bases, and 6 bases had no gene match. CDR1 and CDR2 from the germline V gene are MGHDK and SYGVNS. CDR3 size: 12 residues. Written as DNA, the CDR3 is TGTGCCAGCAGCCCCGGGACAGGGTTAGCTTTCTTT. It specifies CASSPGTGLAFF.

This chain links TRBV10-3 with TRBJ2-3; D gene ambiguous. This CDR3 region has 11 residues. The V gene lost 10 bases and the J gene lost 2 bases, with 7 bases spanning the gap. From germline, CDR1 is ENHRY and CDR2 SYGVKD. The CDR3 bases are TGTGCCACCTTAGACACAGATACGCAGTATTTT. It is translated as CATLDTDTQYF.

This clone was seen just once. The chain recombines TRBV19 with TRBJ2-7; a possible D gene is TRBD1 (6 bases). The CDR3 contains 13 residues. CDR1 and CDR2 (germline): LNHDA, SQIVND (reference sequence). V shed 4 bases and J shed 3 bases, with 10 bases lying between them. For the CDR3, the DNA is TGTGCCAGTAGTACCGGGACAAACTACGAGCAGTACTTC. Its protein product is CASSTGTNYEQYF. Full variable domain (remainder filled in from reference TRBV19 and TRBJ2-7): DGGITQSPKYLFRKEGQNVTLSCEQNLNHDAMYWYRQDPGQGLRLIYYSQIVNDFQKGDIAEGYSVSREKKESFPLTVTSAQKNPTAFYLCASSTGTNYEQYFGPGTRLTVT.

Only a few counts were recorded for this clone. V gene TRBV5-8 combines with J gene TRBJ2-2; TRBD2 aligns across 13 bases. Germline lookup yields CDR1 SGHTS and CDR2 YDEGEE. J gave up 4 bases and V 4 bases, and 7 bases lay outside the gene matches. This CDR3 is 17 amino acids long. This CDR3 is CASSDGTSGALTGELFF. In DNA, the CDR3 is TGTGCCAGCAGCGACGGGACTAGCGGGGCCCTCACCGGGGAGCTGTTTTTT.

The V gene is TRBV7-8, the J gene TRBJ2-1, with 10 bases that match TRBD2. The CDR3 runs 17 residues. Germline lookup yields CDR1 SGHVS and CDR2 FQNEAQ. The V and J ends lost 4 bases and 10 bases, in that order; junction bases with no gene match: 16. CDR3 bases: TGTGCCAGCAGCTCCGCCCCAGCTAGCGGGAGAATAGGCGAGCAGTTCTTC. Translating it yields CASSSAPASGRIGEQFF.

The chain joins TRBV16 to TRBJ2-6, with a tentative D call TRBD2 (5 bases). Trimming took off 3 bases at V and 4 bases at J, with 7 bases between the two ends. The length of the CDR3 is 14 residues. The V gene's germline CDR1 is KGHSY and CDR2 FQNENV. The CDR3 nucleotides are TGTGCCAGCAGCCAGGAGGCCGGGGCCAACGTCCTGACTTTC. Its protein is CASSQEAGANVLTF.

This clone was observed a handful of times. The J gene is TRBJ2-6, the V gene TRBV29-1; D may be TRBD1 (5 bases). V lost 4 bases to trimming and J lost 2 bases, with 6 bases between them. The CDR3 loop spans 13 amino acids. Looked up from germline, CDR1 is SQVTM and CDR2 is ANQGSEA. In DNA, the CDR3 is TGCAGCGTTGGACAGCCTGGGGCCAACGTCCTGACTTTC. It specifies CSVGQPGANVLTF.

The rearrangement joins TRBV12-5 to TRBJ2-1, with 10 bases that match TRBD2. The CDR3 consists of 17 residues. Germline CDR1 reads LGHNT; CDR2 reads FRNRAP. V lost 0 bases to trimming and J lost 7 bases; unmatched junction nucleotides: 9. CDR3 in DNA: TGTGCTAGTGGTTTGGTACTAGCGGGACCCCCTCGGAATGAGCAGTTCTTC. Residues: CASGLVLAGPPRNEQFF. The entire variable domain, with the rest obtained from reference TRBV12-5 and TRBJ2-1, is as follows: DARVTQTPRHKVTEMGQEVTMRCQPILGHNTVFWYRQTMMQGLELLAYFRNRAPLDDSGMPKDRFSAEMPDATLATLKIQPSEPRDSAVYFCASGLVLAGPPRNEQFFGPGTRLTVL.

This clone turned up a few times. The chain is built from TRBV10-3 and TRBJ2-3; perhaps TRBD2 as D (5 bases). Trimming cost V 8 bases and J 0 bases, with 12 bases left between them. This CDR3 spans 14 amino acids. In germline, CDR1 is ENHRY, CDR2 SYGVKD. CDR3 DNA: TGTGCCATCGCCCAGGACTCTAGCACAGATACGCAGTATTTT. Translating it yields CAIAQDSSTDTQYF.

This sequence joins TRBV6-5 and TRBJ1-2; 10 bases are shared with TRBD1. V shed 6 bases, J shed 4 bases, and the junction held 8 bases outside the gene matches. The CDR3 contains 15 residues. CDR1 and CDR2 from the germline V gene are MNHEY and SVGAGI. The CDR3 DNA reads as TGTGCCAGCAGGGGGACAGGGGCGAAATTCTATGGCTACACCTTC. Encoded protein: CASRGTGAKFYGYTF.